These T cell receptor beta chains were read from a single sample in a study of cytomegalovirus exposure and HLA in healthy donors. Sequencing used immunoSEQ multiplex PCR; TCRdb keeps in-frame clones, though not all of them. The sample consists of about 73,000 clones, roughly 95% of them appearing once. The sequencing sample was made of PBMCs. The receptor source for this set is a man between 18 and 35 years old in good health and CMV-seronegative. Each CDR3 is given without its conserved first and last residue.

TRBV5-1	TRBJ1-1	ASSLIGTGRNTEAF
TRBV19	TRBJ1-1	ASRAGLGDPNTEAF
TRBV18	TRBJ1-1	ATLRGSGTEAF
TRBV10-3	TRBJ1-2	AISEFRANYGYT
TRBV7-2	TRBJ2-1	ASSRQGSISYNEQF
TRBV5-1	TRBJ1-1	ASSPDWDSNTEAF
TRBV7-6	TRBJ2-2	ASSVGLLLTGTGELF
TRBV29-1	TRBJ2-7	SVVTPRTDFYEQY
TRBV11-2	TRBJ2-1	ASSFLAEPYNEQF
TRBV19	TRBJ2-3	ASSIRGMDTQY
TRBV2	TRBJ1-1	ASRLNTEAF
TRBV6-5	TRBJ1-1	ASRPGHLNTEAF
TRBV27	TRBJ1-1	ASSPQGPHGEAF
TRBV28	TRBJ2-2	ASRAQGALTGELF
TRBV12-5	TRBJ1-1	ASGSPGEAF
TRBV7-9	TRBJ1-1	ASSPDMTGGIGVGTF
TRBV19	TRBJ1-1	ASSIRQIPTEAF
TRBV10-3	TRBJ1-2	AISGQGSDGYT
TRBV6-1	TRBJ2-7	ATRVPGDEQY
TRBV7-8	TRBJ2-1	ASSPGLHNEQF
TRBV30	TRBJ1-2	AWRGTGGAGYT
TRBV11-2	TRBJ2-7	ASSGRLIIYSYEQY
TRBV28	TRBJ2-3	ASSPLRQVLDTQY
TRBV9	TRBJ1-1	ASSVTGEIEAF
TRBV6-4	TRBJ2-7	ASSEEEVWPYEQY
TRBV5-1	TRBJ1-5	ASRGREDQPQH
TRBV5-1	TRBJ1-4	ASSLGPGGSEKLF
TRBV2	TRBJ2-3	ASKGLAGGLADTQY
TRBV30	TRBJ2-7	AWSWGQKHEQY
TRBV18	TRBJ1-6	ASSPLNKRGTGDNNSPLH
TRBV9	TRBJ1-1	ASSVGTLGDTEAF
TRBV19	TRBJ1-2	ASSARLNLYGYT
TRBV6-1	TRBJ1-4	ASRTRTGNEKLF
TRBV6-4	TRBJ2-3	ASSDSPLAGGEADTQY
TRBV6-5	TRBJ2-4	ASSSNPLGGIQY
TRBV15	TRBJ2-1	ATSRGTGDYNEQF
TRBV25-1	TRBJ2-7	ASLAVSYEQY
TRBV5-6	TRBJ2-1	ASNVPPGEQF
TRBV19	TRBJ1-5	ASSRTQGAGNQPQH
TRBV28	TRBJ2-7	ASSPQMGLPGNYEQY
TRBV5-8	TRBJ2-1	ASSLELAVGSEQF
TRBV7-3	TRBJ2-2	ASSVSGGPNTGELF
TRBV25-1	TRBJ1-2	ASSEVGEYGYT
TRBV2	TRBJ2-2	AINRNTGELF
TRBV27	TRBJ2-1	ASSFSVSSYNEQF
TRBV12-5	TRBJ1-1	ASGWDTQNTEAF